This T cell receptor beta chain was captured by sequencing in a study of CD8+ T cells in alopecia areata. TCR sequencing used cDNA made by reverse transcription of extracted RNA. Data came from immunoSEQ multiplex PCR; TCRdb stores just in-frame clones and leaves some out. This table has 120,000 to 150,000 clones, about three fifths appearing once. Deletions cut 4 bases from V and 2 bases from J, with 9 bases between. This CDR3 contains 12 residues. Germline V gene data show CDR1 as SQVTM and CDR2 as ANQGSEA. This clone has a handful of counts. Sequenced material: CD8+ T cells sorted from blood. This sequence joins TRBV29-1 and TRBJ2-7; D unclear. This sequence was found in a human donor in good health. The CDR3 sequence: CSVGGPAYEQYF. The CDR3 DNA reads TGCAGCGTTGGGGGTCCTGCCTACGAGCAGTACTTC.